This TCR beta chain was captured by sequencing in a study of identical twins. TCRdb re-derived calls from the 5' RACE reads in MiXCR, one entry per CDR3 protein. Found here are just under 650,000 distinct CDR3 sequences, under 8.5% of them singletons; the top ten hold roughly 1.5%. There are a few counts of this clonotype. Antigen unknown. Relative to the germline gene, one junction end is altered; a read error may explain this. Per the germline V gene, CDR1 is SGHTA and CDR2 is FQGTGA. The CDR3 is made up of 14 amino acids. The study's findings and limits: One should note that invariant MAIT and iNKT cells could partly confound zero-insertion analyses.

These same records also appear under a second study, on yellow fever vaccine responses in identical twins.

The sample taken for sequencing was PBMCs. V is TRBV7-3 and J is TRBJ1-1; D uncertain. The TCR originated in a woman younger than 30 in good health. The CDR3 nucleotides read TGTGCCAGCAGCTTAACAGGGATGAACGCTGAAGCTTTCTTT. This sequence encodes CASSLTGMNAEAFF.